Following are 14 T cell receptor beta chains from one sample sequenced in a study of T-cell memory formation after mild COVID-19. TCRdb recomputed calls from the 5' RACE reads with MiXCR, one row per CDR3 protein. The sample carries approximately 300,000 distinct CDR3 sequences, approximately 7.6% recorded once. Sequencing was performed on PBMCs or a T cell subset sorted from them (not recorded which). All receptors come from a man between 18 and 29 years old who had mild COVID-19 (a few samples of this study predate the infection). Cell type and time point are not known.

The V call is TRBV7-3, the J call TRBJ1-2; D is possibly TRBD1 (6 bases). V shed 5 bases and J shed 5 bases, with 21 bases lying between them. Germline assignment: CDR1 SGHTA and CDR2 FQGTGA. This CDR3 has 16 residues. The CDR3 reads CASSQLGGGLVYGYTF. CDR3 bases: TGTGCCAGCAGCCAATTGGGGGGGGGCCTAGTATATGGCTACACCTTC.

This clonotype was observed a few times. The gene calls are TRBV28 and TRBJ1-1; D call uncertain. The CDR3 contains 14 residues. V lost 3 bases to trimming and J lost 7 bases, with 15 bases between them. Germline lookup yields CDR1 MDHEN and CDR2 SYDVKM. Here the CDR3 reads CASSFEGAADEAFF. Written as DNA, the CDR3 is TGTGCCAGCAGTTTTGAGGGAGCGGCCGATGAAGCTTTCTTT.

This clonotype was detected a few times. The gene calls are TRBV7-9 and TRBJ2-6; D is unresolved. With 5 bases removed from V and 3 bases from J, the gap between germline ends came to 14 bases. Germline V lookup: CDR1 SEHNR, CDR2 FQNEAQ (reference sequence). The CDR3 runs 16 residues. For the CDR3, the DNA is TGTGCCAGCAGCCGGTTCCTCCCCCTTGGGGCCAACGTCCTGACTTTC. Amino acid sequence: CASSRFLPLGANVLTF. Supplemented by reference TRBV7-9 and TRBJ2-6, the full variable domain reads DTGVSQNPRHKITKRGQNVTFRCDPISEHNRLYWYRQTLGQGPEFLTYFQNEAQLEKSRLLSDRFSAERPKGSFSTLEIQRTEQGDSAMYLCASSRFLPLGANVLTFGAGSRLTVL.

This clonotype appeared a few times. The J gene is TRBJ2-5, the V gene TRBV7-9; 11 nucleotides align to TRBD1. J lost 3 bases, V lost 8 bases, and 8 bases had no gene match. Germline CDR1 SEHNR, CDR2 FQNEAQ (reference sequence). The CDR3 extends over 15 amino acids. The CDR3 here is CASSTGQGAKETQYF. The CDR3 DNA sequence: TGTGCCAGCTCCACAGGACAGGGGGCTAAAGAGACCCAGTACTTC. The full variable domain, rest sourced from reference TRBV7-9 and TRBJ2-5, is DTGVSQNPRHKITKRGQNVTFRCDPISEHNRLYWYRQTLGQGPEFLTYFQNEAQLEKSRLLSDRFSAERPKGSFSTLEIQRTEQGDSAMYLCASSTGQGAKETQYFGPGTRLLVL.

This clonotype was recorded at least ten times. V gene TRBV4-3 combines with J gene TRBJ1-1; TRBD1 matches 9 bases. V trimming: 3 bases; J trimming: 6 bases; junction bases outside the gene matches: 23. The CDR3 is made up of 20 amino acids. The germline CDR1 and CDR2 sequences are LGHNA and YSLEER. The CDR3 here is CASSQHRGGPPQGAHPEAFF. The CDR3 DNA reads TGCGCCAGCAGCCAGCACCGGGGTGGCCCCCCACAGGGGGCTCATCCTGAAGCTTTCTTT.

The table lists this clonotype with a few counts. V usage is TRBV7-9 and J usage is TRBJ2-7; 9 nucleotides align to TRBD2. The V gene's germline CDR1 is SEHNR and CDR2 FQNEAQ (reference sequence). The CDR3 spans 17 residues. With 5 bases clipped from V and 6 bases from J, the junction kept 17 bases outside the gene matches. This chain's CDR3 is CASSPPTSGPSLGEQYF. CDR3 DNA: TGTGCCAGCAGCCCCCCAACTAGCGGGCCCTCTCTTGGCGAGCAGTACTTC.

This chain connects TRBV7-8 to TRBJ2-2; 7 bases are a match to TRBD1. This CDR3 is 18 amino acids long. From germline, CDR1 is SGHVS and CDR2 FQNEAQ. The trim removed 3 bases at V and 3 bases at J, leaving 13 bases unmatched. DNA of the CDR3: TGTGCCAGCAGCTTTTTTGTTTCGGGACAGTGGGACACCGGGGAGCTGTTTTTT. Amino acids: CASSFFVSGQWDTGELFF.

J is TRBJ2-6 and V is TRBV20-1, with D hard to call. Germline CDR1 reads DFQATT; CDR2 reads SNEGSKA (reference sequence). V was cut by 0 bases and J by 0 bases, with 6 bases left in between. This CDR3 is built from 15 residues. CDR3 protein: CSAREGLSGANVLTF. The DNA for the CDR3 is TGCAGTGCTAGAGAAGGGCTCTCTGGGGCCAACGTCCTGACTTTC.

The V gene is TRBV29-1, the J gene TRBJ2-1; no definite D call. The CDR3 is made up of 11 amino acids. From germline, CDR1 is SQVTM and CDR2 ANQGSEA. Between the trimmed V and J ends, which lost 2 bases and 5 bases, there was a span of 4 bases. The CDR3 nucleotides are TGCAGCGTTGAACGAAACAATGAGCAGTTCTTC. It specifies CSVERNNEQFF.

This chain links TRBV20-1 with TRBJ2-5; the match to TRBD2 covers 8 bases. The CDR3 has 14 amino acids. Germline assignment: CDR1 DFQATT and CDR2 SNEGSKA (reference sequence). V gave up 4 bases and J gave up 2 bases; unmatched junction bases: 6. CDR3 DNA: TGCAGTGCTAAAGTACTAGCGGAACAAGAGACCCAGTACTTC. Encoded protein: CSAKVLAEQETQYF.

This clonotype was counted a few times. The gene calls are TRBV5-4 and TRBJ2-3; 10 nucleotides match TRBD2. The germline gives CDR1 SGHNT, CDR2 YYREEE (reference sequence). The CDR3 has 16 amino acids. With 4 bases clipped from V and 2 bases from J, the junction kept 7 bases outside the gene matches. In DNA, the CDR3 is TGTGCCAGCAGCCCAGCTAGCGGGGGTTCCACAGATACGCAGTATTTT. This translates into CASSPASGGSTDTQYF.

The chain carries TRBV11-1 and TRBJ2-2; no clear D gene. V lost 8 bases to trimming and J lost 3 bases, with 13 bases between them. The germline CDR1 and CDR2 sequences are SGHAT and FQDESV (reference sequence). There are 14 residues in the CDR3. For the CDR3, the DNA is TGTGCCAGCGCTTGGTCAATGGACACCGGGGAGCTGTTTTTT. It is translated as CASAWSMDTGELFF.

The J gene is TRBJ2-1, the V gene TRBV9; D is undetermined. The CDR3 is 15 residues long. Per the germline V gene, CDR1 is SGDLS and CDR2 is YYNGEE. V lost 7 bases, J lost 0 bases, and 14 bases lay in between. The CDR3 sequence: CASARLQSSYNEQFF. The CDR3 DNA is TGTGCCAGCGCAAGACTCCAGAGCTCCTACAATGAGCAGTTCTTC.

The chain is built from TRBV6-1 and TRBJ1-1; 8 nucleotides match TRBD1. Per germline, CDR1 MNHNS and CDR2 SASEGT. Trimming removed 8 bases from V and 1 base from J; junction bases left unmatched: 6. The CDR3 length is 14 residues. CDR3: CASLPGTGNTEAFF. CDR3 nucleotide sequence: TGTGCCAGCTTACCCGGGACAGGGAACACTGAAGCTTTCTTT.